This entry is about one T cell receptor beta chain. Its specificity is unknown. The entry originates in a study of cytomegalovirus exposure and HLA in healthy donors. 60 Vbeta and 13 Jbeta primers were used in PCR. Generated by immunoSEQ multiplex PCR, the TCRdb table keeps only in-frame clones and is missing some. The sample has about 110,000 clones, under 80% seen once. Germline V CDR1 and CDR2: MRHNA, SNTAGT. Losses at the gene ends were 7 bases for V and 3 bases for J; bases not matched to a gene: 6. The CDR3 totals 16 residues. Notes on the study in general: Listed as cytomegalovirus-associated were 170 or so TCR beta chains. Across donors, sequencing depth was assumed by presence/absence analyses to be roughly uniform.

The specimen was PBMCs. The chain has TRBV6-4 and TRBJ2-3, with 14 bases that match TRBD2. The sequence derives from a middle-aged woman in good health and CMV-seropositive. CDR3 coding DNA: TGTGCCAGCAACAAGACTAGCGGGGGGGGTACAGATACGCAGTATTTT. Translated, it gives CASNKTSGGGTDTQYF.